The sample holds one count of the clone carrying this T cell receptor beta chain. Its matching antigen is unknown. TCRdb's copy holds only in-frame clones and misses some; the assay was immunoSEQ multiplex PCR. Among approximately 1.5 million clones listed, 98% were seen once. Germline lookup yields CDR1 MDHEN and CDR2 SYDVKM. The CDR3 contains 14 residues. V was trimmed by 3 bases and J by 8 bases, leaving 14 bases between them. The data belong to a study of shared clonotypes between healthy human individuals. Findings and limits, study-wide: Generation of non-shared clonotypes was less probable than generation of clonotypes shared by all four donors.

Sequenced sample: naive CD4+ T cells sorted from blood. Subset here: CD45RA+ positively selected. The TCR comes from a man between 25 and 39 years old in good health. The V gene is TRBV28, the J gene TRBJ2-1, with a weak D call TRBD1 (5 bases). The DNA for the CDR3 is TGTGCCAGCAGTTTGGTTGGCAGGGTCGATGAGCAGTTCTTC. Its translation is CASSLVGRVDEQFF.